This T cell receptor (beta chain) emerged from a study of cytomegalovirus exposure and HLA in healthy donors. Study-level findings and limits: Analysis performed later found around 15,000 TCR beta sequences associated with HLA alleles at 0.05 false discovery rate. Owing to their indistinguishability, certain V segments, notably TRBV6-2 and TRBV6-3, were excluded.

The CDR3 loop spans 13 amino acids. V lost 4 bases, J lost 6 bases, and 13 bases lay in between. Researchers ran the PCR with 60 Vbeta and 13 Jbeta primers. The repertoire was sequenced with immunoSEQ multiplex PCR; TCRdb's copy has only in-frame clones and lacks some. Seen here are about 200,000 clones, 87% observed once, and the top ten hold more than 1%. Concerning this clone itself: The antigen is unknown.

At sampling all donors were nominally healthy, likely with unrecorded immune exposures. The J gene is TRBJ2-7, the V gene TRBV23-1; D gene unclear. TRBV23-1 is reported as an ORF; its role is uncertain. The sample was PBMCs. This sequence was found in a boy aged 2 to 9 in good health and CMV-seronegative. The DNA for the CDR3 is TGCGCCAGCAGTCCAGGCCCCGGTCGCGAGCAGTACTTC. This codes for CASSPGPGREQYF.